The rows below give T cell receptor beta chains drawn from one sample of a study of T cells in Graves' hyperthyroidism and ophthalmopathy. TCRdb fed the multiplex PCR reads into MiXCR, producing one record per CDR3 protein. The sample yields 650,000 to 850,000 distinct CDR3 sequences, around 19% seen once. Sequenced material: blood. The receptors shown here come from a woman aged 45-65 years with Graves' hyperthyroidism that later progressed to Graves' ophthalmopathy. The CDR3 runs from the conserved cysteine through the conserved F or W. A D gene is named only where the DNA matches it firmly. A clone size is listed for some rows: how often the clone was seen (once, few, many), or a class if it is expanded.

v_gene	d_gene	j_gene	abundance	CDR3aa	CDR3nt
TRBV7-2	TRBD1	TRBJ2-4	many	CASSLSGQGYIQYF	TGTGCCAGCAGCTTAAGCGGACAGGGATACATTCAGTACTTC
TRBV12-3/TRBV12-4	.	TRBJ2-7	many	CASSWSGSSYEQYF	TGTGCCAGCAGCTGGAGCGGGTCGTCCTACGAGCAGTACTTC
TRBV3-1	TRBD1	TRBJ1-6	many	CASSSGQGGPLHF	TGTGCCAGCAGCTCAGGACAGGGGGGACCCCTCCACTTT
TRBV5-1	TRBD1	TRBJ2-5	.	CASSWGQVETQYF	TGCGCCAGCAGCTGGGGACAGGTCGAGACCCAGTACTTC
TRBV6-2/TRBV6-3	TRBD1	TRBJ2-5	.	CASSLDRGFQETQYF	TGTGCCAGCAGCCTTGACAGGGGTTTCCAAGAGACCCAGTACTTC
TRBV2	.	TRBJ1-3	few	CASSAGRSSGNTIYF	TGTGCCAGCAGTGCGGGACGGAGCTCTGGAAACACCATATATTTT
TRBV6-1	.	TRBJ2-1	many	CASSDVNEQFF	TGTGCCAGCAGCGATGTCAATGAGCAGTTCTTC
TRBV7-9	TRBD1	TRBJ1-1	many	CASSPRQGNTEAFF	TGTGCCAGCAGCCCAAGACAGGGGAACACTGAAGCTTTCTTT
TRBV12-3/TRBV12-4	TRBD1	TRBJ1-5	few	CASSLQGAYQPQHF	TGTGCCAGCAGTTTACAGGGGGCCTATCAGCCCCAGCATTTT
TRBV7-9	TRBD2	TRBJ2-5	.	CASSTTLAGGLIIQETQYF	TGTGCCAGCAGCACGACTCTAGCGGGGGGCCTTATAATACAAGAGACCCAGTACTTC
TRBV7-2	.	TRBJ2-5	.	CASGDLETQYF	TGTGCCAGCGGGGATTTGGAGACCCAGTACTTC
TRBV20-1	.	TRBJ2-2	few	CSARDPRKVANTGELFF	TGCAGTGCTAGAGATCCCCGCAAGGTCGCGAACACCGGGGAGCTGTTTTTT
TRBV6-9	TRBD1	TRBJ2-7	.	CASSYEEGGVYEQYF	TGTGCCAGCAGTTACGAGGAAGGGGGCGTATACGAGCAGTACTTC
TRBV7-6	.	TRBJ1-1	.	CASSNLGTEAFF	TGTGCCAGCAGCAACCTTGGCACTGAAGCTTTCTTT
TRBV5-1	.	TRBJ1-4	many	CASSLDWELQLFF	TGCGCCAGCAGCTTGGATTGGGAATTACAACTGTTTTTT
TRBV19	.	TRBJ1-5	.	CASSMGTGLRNRPQHF	TGTGCCAGTAGTATGGGGACTGGCCTTCGAAATCGGCCCCAGCATTTT
TRBV6-2/TRBV6-3	TRBD2	TRBJ2-1	.	CASSSERGLSDEQFF	TGTGCCAGCAGTTCAGAGCGGGGGTTATCCGATGAGCAGTTCTTC
TRBV5-1	.	TRBJ2-1	few	CASSPKQFF	TGCGCCAGCAGCCCGAAGCAGTTCTTC
TRBV16	TRBD1	TRBJ1-6	few	CASSLSGQGSSPLHF	TGTGCCAGCAGCCTTTCGGGACAGGGTAGTTCACCCCTCCACTTT
TRBV6-1	.	TRBJ2-6	.	CASSEDTGPGANVLTF	TGTGCCAGCAGTGAAGATACAGGGCCTGGGGCCAACGTCCTGACTTTC
TRBV9	.	TRBJ1-2	.	CASSVNEAAYGYTF	TGTGCCAGCAGCGTAAATGAGGCAGCCTATGGCTACACCTTC
TRBV13	.	TRBJ1-2	few	CASSLDRQVYGYTF	TGTGCCAGCAGCTTAGATAGACAGGTTTATGGCTACACCTTC
TRBV7-8	.	TRBJ2-5	.	CASSLVSGIETQYF	TGTGCCAGCAGCTTAGTTTCTGGGATAGAGACCCAGTACTTC
TRBV10-1	TRBD1	TRBJ2-1	.	CASSESGGQGANEQFF	TGCGCCAGCAGTGAGTCCGGGGGACAGGGGGCAAATGAGCAGTTCTTC
TRBV5-1	TRBD1	TRBJ2-7	many	CASSRDSAFFEQYF	TGCGCCAGCAGCAGGGACAGTGCGTTTTTTGAGCAGTACTTC
TRBV12-3/TRBV12-4	.	TRBJ1-2	many	CASSSARGYGYTF	TGTGCCAGCAGTTCGGCCCGCGGATATGGCTACACCTTC
TRBV7-9	.	TRBJ1-5	.	CASSLETPGPGNQPQHF	TGTGCCAGCAGCCTAGAGACCCCGGGGCCGGGGAATCAGCCCCAGCATTTT
TRBV6-1	.	TRBJ1-5	many	CASRAGDNQPQHF	TGTGCCAGCAGGGCAGGGGACAATCAGCCCCAGCATTTT
TRBV6-1	TRBD1	TRBJ1-2	.	CASSPRDSLGRTYGYTF	TGTGCCAGCAGTCCCCGGGACAGCCTCGGACGGACCTATGGCTACACCTTC
TRBV6-2/TRBV6-3	.	TRBJ2-3	many	CASSYLLGADTQYF	TGTGCCAGCAGTTACTTGCTAGGGGCAGATACGCAGTATTTT
TRBV30	.	TRBJ2-3	.	CASSTGGPRTDTQYF	TGTGCCTCGTCCACCGGGGGACCCCGCACAGATACGCAGTATTTT
TRBV19	TRBD1	TRBJ2-6	.	CATEGQGFPGANVLTF	TGTGCCACGGAGGGACAGGGGTTTCCTGGGGCCAACGTCCTGACTTTC
TRBV5-1	.	TRBJ1-3	.	CASSFWSGGSGNTIYF	TGCGCCAGCAGCTTCTGGAGTGGTGGCTCTGGAAACACCATATATTTT
TRBV4-1	.	TRBJ2-5	many	CASSQDTKPETQYF	TGCGCCAGCAGCCAAGATACCAAGCCGGAGACCCAGTACTTC
TRBV7-9	.	TRBJ2-1	few	CASSSQSSYNEQFF	TGTGCCAGCAGTTCACAGAGCTCCTACAATGAGCAGTTCTTC
TRBV7-9	TRBD1	TRBJ1-1	.	CASSLAGTGLLGDTEAFF	TGTGCCAGCAGCTTGGCGGGGACAGGTCTACTGGGGGACACTGAAGCTTTCTTT
TRBV10-3	TRBD2	TRBJ2-7	few	CAISDPGTSGADYEQYF	TGTGCCATCAGTGACCCCGGGACTAGCGGGGCGGACTACGAGCAGTACTTC
TRBV20-1	TRBD1	TRBJ2-7	many	CSAARQGADSSYEQYF	TGCAGTGCCGCCCGGCAGGGGGCGGATAGCTCCTACGAGCAGTACTTC
TRBV2	.	TRBJ2-7	many	CASRRDYYEQYF	TGTGCCAGCAGGAGAGACTACTACGAGCAGTACTTC
TRBV18	.	TRBJ2-7	.	CASSHPHRGGYEQYF	TGTGCCAGCTCCCACCCCCACAGGGGGGGATACGAGCAGTACTTC
TRBV6-1	TRBD1	TRBJ2-2	.	CASSEDRGLGELFF	TGTGCCAGCAGTGAAGACAGGGGGCTCGGGGAGCTGTTTTTT
TRBV6-1	.	TRBJ2-7	.	CASSEIDSPFEQYF	TGTGCCAGCAGTGAAATAGACAGCCCCTTCGAGCAGTACTTC
TRBV19	TRBD2	TRBJ2-1	.	CASSMSGGSSYNEQFF	TGTGCCAGTAGTATGAGCGGGGGTAGCTCCTACAATGAGCAGTTCTTC
TRBV5-6	.	TRBJ2-7	.	CASGQFYEQYF	TGTGCCAGCGGACAGTTCTACGAGCAGTACTTC
TRBV2	.	TRBJ1-1	few	CASSGEGALTEAFF	TGTGCCAGCAGTGGGGAAGGGGCTCTGACTGAAGCTTTCTTT
TRBV20-1	.	TRBJ1-5	.	CSASWGFGQPQHF	TGCAGTGCTAGTTGGGGTTTCGGTCAGCCCCAGCATTTT
TRBV20-1	.	TRBJ1-1	.	CSAVSRSRTEAFF	TGCAGTGCCGTGTCCAGGAGTCGCACTGAAGCTTTCTTT
TRBV10-2	.	TRBJ1-2	.	CASSPIQENYGYTF	TGCGCCAGCAGTCCAATACAGGAAAACTATGGCTACACCTTC
TRBV29-1	.	TRBJ2-1	.	CSVVSGVREQFF	TGCAGCGTTGTGTCGGGAGTTAGAGAGCAGTTCTTC
TRBV11-3	TRBD1	TRBJ2-1	.	CASSLARTGFLYEQFF	TGTGCCAGCAGCTTAGCCCGGACAGGGTTCTTGTATGAGCAGTTCTTC
TRBV3-1	.	TRBJ1-1	many	CASSQEDLGTEAFF	TGTGCCAGCAGCCAAGAGGACCTGGGAACTGAAGCTTTCTTT
TRBV2	.	TRBJ2-7	many	CASKGTYEQYF	TGTGCCAGCAAGGGCACCTACGAGCAGTACTTC
TRBV7-2	TRBD2	TRBJ2-3	few	CASSPQPGGAPDTQYF	TGTGCCAGCAGCCCTCAGCCGGGGGGGGCGCCAGATACGCAGTATTTT
TRBV15	TRBD2	TRBJ2-5	.	CATSKGSGGARQETQYF	TGTGCCACCAGCAAGGGTAGCGGGGGGGCCAGGCAAGAGACCCAGTACTTC
TRBV5-1	TRBD1	TRBJ2-7	.	CASSLRDSFYEQYF	TGCGCCAGCAGCTTGAGGGACAGTTTCTACGAGCAGTACTTC
TRBV6-2/TRBV6-3	.	TRBJ1-1	.	CASSGVIAEAEAFF	TGTGCCAGCAGTGGTGTTATAGCCGAGGCTGAAGCTTTCTTT
TRBV27	.	TRBJ1-1	many	CASRHPGLYTEAFF	TGTGCCAGCAGACATCCGGGACTGTACACTGAAGCTTTCTTT
TRBV10-3	TRBD1	TRBJ2-2	.	CAISAGQGLSTGELFF	TGTGCCATCAGTGCGGGACAGGGTTTGAGCACCGGGGAGCTGTTTTTT
TRBV25-1	TRBD1	TRBJ1-2	.	CASSESGGNYGYTF	TGTGCCAGCAGTGAATCAGGGGGTAACTATGGCTACACCTTC